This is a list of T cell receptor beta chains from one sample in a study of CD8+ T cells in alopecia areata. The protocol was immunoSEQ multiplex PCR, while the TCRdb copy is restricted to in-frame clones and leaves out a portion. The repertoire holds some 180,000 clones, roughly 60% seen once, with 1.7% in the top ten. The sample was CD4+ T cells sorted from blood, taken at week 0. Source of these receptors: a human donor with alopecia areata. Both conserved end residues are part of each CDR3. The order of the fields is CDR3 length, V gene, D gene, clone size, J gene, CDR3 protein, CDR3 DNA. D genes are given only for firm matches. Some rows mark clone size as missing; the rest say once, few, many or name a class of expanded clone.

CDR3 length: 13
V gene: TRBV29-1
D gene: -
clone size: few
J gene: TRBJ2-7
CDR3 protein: CSVPGAGPREQYF
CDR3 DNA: TGCAGCGTTCCAGGGGCAGGCCCGAGAGAGCAGTACTTC

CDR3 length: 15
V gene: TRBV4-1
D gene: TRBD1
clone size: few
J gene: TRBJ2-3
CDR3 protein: CASSQEITRTGRQYF
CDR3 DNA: TGCGCCAGCAGCCAAGAGATTACTAGGACAGGGAGGCAGTATTTT

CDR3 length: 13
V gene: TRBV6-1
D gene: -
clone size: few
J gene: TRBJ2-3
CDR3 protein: CASNRPEADTQYF
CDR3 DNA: TGTGCCAGCAATAGGCCGGAAGCAGATACGCAGTATTTT

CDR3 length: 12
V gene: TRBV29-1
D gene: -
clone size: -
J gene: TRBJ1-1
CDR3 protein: CSVAGQNTEAFF
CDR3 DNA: TGCAGCGTTGCGGGGCAAAACACTGAAGCTTTCTTT

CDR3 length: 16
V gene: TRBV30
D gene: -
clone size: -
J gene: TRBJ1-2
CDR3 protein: CAWSPPMTGANYGYTF
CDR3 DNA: TGTGCCTGGAGTCCTCCAATGACAGGAGCTAACTATGGCTACACCTTC

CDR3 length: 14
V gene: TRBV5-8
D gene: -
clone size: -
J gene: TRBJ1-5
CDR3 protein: CASSLVAGAQPQHF
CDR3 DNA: TGTGCCAGCAGCTTGGTTGCCGGGGCTCAGCCCCAGCATTTT

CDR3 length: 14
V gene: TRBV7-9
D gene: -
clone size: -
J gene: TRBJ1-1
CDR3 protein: CASISSRQDTEAFF
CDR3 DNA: TGTGCCAGCATCTCCTCCAGACAAGACACTGAAGCTTTCTTT

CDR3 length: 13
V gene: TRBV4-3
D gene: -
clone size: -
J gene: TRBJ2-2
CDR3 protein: CASSQDIRGELFF
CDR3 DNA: TGCGCCAGCAGCCAAGATATCCGCGGGGAGCTGTTTTTT

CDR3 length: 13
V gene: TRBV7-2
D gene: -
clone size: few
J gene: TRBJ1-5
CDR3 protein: CASSQRGEQPQHF
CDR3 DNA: TGTGCCAGCAGCCAGCGTGGGGAGCAGCCCCAGCATTTT

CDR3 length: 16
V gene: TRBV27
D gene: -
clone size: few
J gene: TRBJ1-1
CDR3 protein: CASKLVLGVGHTEAFF
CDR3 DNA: TGTGCCAGCAAGCTGGTTTTAGGGGTGGGTCACACTGAAGCTTTCTTT

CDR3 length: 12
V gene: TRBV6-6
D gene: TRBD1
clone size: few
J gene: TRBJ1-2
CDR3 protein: CASSETGDGYTF
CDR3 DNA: TGTGCCAGCAGCGAGACAGGGGATGGCTACACCTTC

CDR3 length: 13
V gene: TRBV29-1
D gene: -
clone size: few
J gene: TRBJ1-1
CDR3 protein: CSVLLLVNTEAFF
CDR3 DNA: TGCAGCGTTCTCCTTCTTGTGAACACTGAAGCTTTCTTT

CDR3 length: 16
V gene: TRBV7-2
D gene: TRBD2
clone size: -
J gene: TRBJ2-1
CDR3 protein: CASRNSRGGRFNEQFF
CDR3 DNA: TGTGCCAGCAGAAATTCTCGGGGGGGCCGTTTCAATGAGCAGTTCTTC

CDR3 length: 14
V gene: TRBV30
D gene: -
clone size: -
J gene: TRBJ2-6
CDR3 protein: CAWNLGTGANVLTF
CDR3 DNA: TGTGCCTGGAATCTGGGGACTGGGGCCAACGTCCTGACTTTC

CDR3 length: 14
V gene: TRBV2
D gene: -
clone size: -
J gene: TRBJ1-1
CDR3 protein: CASTLGPMNTEAFF
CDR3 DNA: TGTGCCAGCACTTTAGGGCCCATGAACACTGAAGCTTTCTTT

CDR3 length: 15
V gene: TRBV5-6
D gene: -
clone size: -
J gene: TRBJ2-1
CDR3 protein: CASSLGGLLLNEQFF
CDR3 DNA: TGTGCCAGCAGCTTAGGCGGTCTCCTGCTGAATGAGCAGTTCTTC

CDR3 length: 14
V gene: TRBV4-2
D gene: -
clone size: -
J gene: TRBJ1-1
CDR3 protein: CASSQVIPGTEAFF
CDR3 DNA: TGTGCCAGCAGCCAAGTAATCCCGGGCACTGAAGCTTTCTTT